The clone carrying this TCR beta chain was counted only a few times. What it binds is not known. TCRdb passed the 5' RACE reads through MiXCR, listing each CDR3 protein once. Of hundreds of thousands of distinct CDR3 sequences listed, roughly 22% are singletons. The data belong to a study of T-cell memory formation after mild COVID-19. Study observations and caveats: There were some responding clones in pre-infection memory, which suggested that cross-reactive memory had joined.

V lost 9 bases and J lost 5; bases outside the gene matches: 9. The CDR3 loop spans 14 amino acids. Per germline, CDR1 KGHDR and CDR2 SFDVKD. The receptor was isolated from an adult woman who had mild COVID-19 (a few samples of this study predate the infection). Cell type and time point are not known. The V and J genes are TRBV24-1 and TRBJ2-5; 9 positions agree with TRBD1. The sequenced material came from PBMCs or a T cell subset sorted from them (not recorded which). This CDR3 is CATSGTGLAETQYF. The CDR3 DNA reads as TGTGCCACCTCCGGGACAGGGTTAGCTGAGACCCAGTACTTC.